The 23 T cell receptor beta chains below were found in one sample sequenced in a study of shared clonotypes between healthy human individuals. Generated by immunoSEQ multiplex PCR, the TCRdb table keeps only in-frame clones and is missing some. Seen here are 2 million to 3 million clones, approximately 93% observed once, and the top ten hold around 0.37%. Sequenced input: naive CD4+ T cells from PBMCs. Subset meaning: CD45RA+ positively selected. These TCRs come from a man in his late teens or twenties in good health. Some clones in this sample may be carry-over from other donors' samples.

This chain links TRBV5-1 with TRBJ2-5; no clear D. V was pared by 4 bases and J by 4 bases, with 11 bases between. This CDR3 comprises 13 residues. Germline assignment: CDR1 SGHRS and CDR2 YFSETQ. The CDR3 DNA follows: TGCGCCAGCAGCGACCCGTGGGGAGAGACCCAGTACTTC. It specifies CASSDPWGETQYF.

The V and J genes are TRBV5-1 and TRBJ2-3, with 11 bases aligning to TRBD2. V shed 4 bases, J shed 2 bases, and the junction held 3 bases outside the gene matches. Germline V gene data show CDR1 as SGHRS and CDR2 as YFSETQ. The CDR3 length is 15 residues. CDR3 DNA sequence: TGCGCCAGCAGCCTTAGCGGGAGGGTCACAGATACGCAGTATTTT. Translation: CASSLSGRVTDTQYF.

The chain couples TRBV7-9 to TRBJ1-2, with D unclear. CDR1 and CDR2 (germline): SEHNR, FQNEAQ (reference sequence). This CDR3 has 14 residues. Between the trimmed V and J ends, which lost 5 bases and 2 bases, there was a span of 12 bases. The CDR3 coding sequence is TGTGCCAGCAGCCGCCTCGGCGGGAACTATGGCTACACCTTC. As protein: CASSRLGGNYGYTF.

CDR3 loop: CASSYTYRQPQHF. CDR3 DNA sequence: TGTGCCAGCAGCTATACCTACAGACAGCCCCAGCATTTT. V gene TRBV6-5 combines with J gene TRBJ1-5; D gene unclear. Between the trimmed V and J ends, which lost 6 bases and 7 bases, there was a span of 13 bases. The CDR3 has 13 residues. Germline V gives CDR1 MNHEY, CDR2 SVGAGI.

The chain links TRBV9 to TRBJ2-1; 8 nucleotides line up with TRBD2. CDR3 size: 15 residues. The junction had 4 bases not matched to a gene; V was cut back by 0 bases and J by 5 bases. Germline V CDR1 and CDR2: SGDLS, YYNGEE. In nucleotides, the CDR3 is TGTGCCAGCAGCGTAGCTCCGCGGGGGGACAATGAGCAGTTCTTC. Its translation is CASSVAPRGDNEQFF. The full variable domain, in which reference TRBV9 and TRBJ2-1 provide the parts outside the CDR3, is DSGVTQTPKHLITATGQRVTLRCSPRSGDLSVYWYQQSLDQGLQFLIQYYNGEERAKGNILERFSAQQFPDLHSELNLSSLELGDSALYFCASSVAPRGDNEQFFGPGTRLTVL.

V is TRBV4-1 and J is TRBJ1-3; 8 positions agree with TRBD1. Germline lookup yields CDR1 MGHRA and CDR2 YSYEKL. J lost 3 bases, V lost 5 bases, and 3 bases had no gene match. The CDR3 is 14 amino acids. CDR3 bases: TGCGCCAGCAGCTTGACAGGGGTTGGAAACACCATATATTTT. Its protein product is CASSLTGVGNTIYF.

The chain recombines TRBV5-6 with TRBJ2-3; no firm D call. The CDR3 spans 12 residues. Trimming shortened V by 3 bases and J by 2 bases, and 4 bases separated the two germline ends. CDR1 is SGHDT, CDR2 YYEEEE, per germline. CDR3 nucleotides: TGTGCCAGCAGCTGGGCCACAGATACGCAGTATTTT. Its protein is CASSWATDTQYF. The full variable domain, with the rest looked up from reference TRBV5-6 and TRBJ2-3, is DAGVTQSPTHLIKTRGQQVTLRCSPKSGHDTVSWYQQALGQGPQFIFQYYEEEERQRGNFPDRFSGHQFPNYSSELNVNALLLGDSALYLCASSWATDTQYFGPGTRLTVL.

Comment on this clone: The same CDR3 is also encoded by other DNA sequences in this sample. V gene TRBV7-3 combines with J gene TRBJ1-1; weak D call: TRBD1 (5 bases). Trimming removed 5 bases from V and 0 bases from J, with 13 bases in between. CDR1 and CDR2 (germline): SGHTA, FQGTGA. The CDR3 length is 15 residues. The CDR3: CASSPGGGLNTEAFF. The DNA of the CDR3 is TGTGCCAGCAGCCCAGGTGGGGGTCTGAACACTGAAGCTTTCTTT.

J is TRBJ2-3 and V is TRBV18, with a tentative D call TRBD1 (6 bases). Trimming took off 1 base at V and 4 bases at J, with 15 bases between the two ends. The V gene's germline CDR1 is KGHSH and CDR2 LQKENI. The CDR3 runs to 16 residues. This CDR3 reads CASSPQVQGSADTQYF. The CDR3 nucleotides read TGTGCCAGCTCACCACAAGTACAGGGCTCGGCAGATACGCAGTATTTT.

The rearrangement uses TRBV27 and TRBJ2-6, with D unclear. This CDR3 is built from 19 residues. The V and J ends lost 6 bases and 2 bases respectively, with 23 bases between them. Per germline, CDR1 MNHEY and CDR2 SMNVEV (reference sequence). CDR3 DNA: TGTGCCAGCAGACCGATCTTAGGGCAGAATAGAACTGGGGCCAACGTCCTGACTTTC. Protein: CASRPILGQNRTGANVLTF.

In regard to this clone: Other nucleotide sequences from this sample produce the same CDR3. This rearrangement joins TRBV5-1 to TRBJ2-3; 13 nucleotides line up with TRBD2. There are 16 residues in the CDR3. Germline V gives CDR1 SGHRS, CDR2 YFSETQ. V lost 2 bases, J lost 1 base, and 1 base stayed unmatched. The CDR3 region has the DNA TGCGCCAGCAGCTTAGGACTAGCGGGAGGCACAGATACGCAGTATTTT. It translates to CASSLGLAGGTDTQYF.

The V and J genes are TRBV6-1 and TRBJ2-3, with TRBD1 matching 8 bases. The CDR3 covers 13 residues. Trimming cost V 6 bases and J 5 bases; bases outside gene matches: 4. Germline assignment: CDR1 MNHNS and CDR2 SASEGT. CDR3 in DNA: TGTGCCAGCAGCTCGGGGACAGGAGATACGCAGTATTTT. Translating it yields CASSSGTGDTQYF.

The chain has TRBV11-3 and TRBJ2-1; no clear D gene. Germline CDR1 and CDR2: SGHNT and YENEEA. CDR3 length: 13 residues. The CDR3 region is CPPLGPSLNEQFF. The CDR3 bases are TGTCCCCCGTTGGGCCCGAGCCTCAATGAGCAGTTCTTC.

V usage is TRBV5-1 and J usage is TRBJ2-1, with a weak D call TRBD1 (5 bases). V lost 0 bases and J 8 bases, leaving 12 bases between the germline ends. CDR1 and CDR2 (germline): SGHRS, YFSETQ. The CDR3 contains 14 residues. CDR3 sequence reads: CASSLASGYDEQFF. The CDR3 bases are TGCGCCAGCAGCTTGGCGTCAGGGTATGATGAGCAGTTCTTC.

This chain links TRBV2 with TRBJ1-5; no clear D. Germline V gene sequence: CDR1 SNHLY, CDR2 FYNNEI. Trimming took off 6 bases at V and 8 bases at J, with 8 bases between the two ends. This CDR3 contains 11 residues. CDR3 sequence (DNA): TGTGCCAGCAGCGCTAAGGAGCCCCAGCATTTT. Its translation: CASSAKEPQHF.

The chain combines TRBV5-1 with TRBJ1-1; D call uncertain. V was pared by 1 base and J by 1 base, with 11 bases between. Germline V lookup: CDR1 SGHRS, CDR2 YFSETQ. The CDR3 totals 15 residues. CDR3: CASSLPRSENTEAFF. DNA for the CDR3: TGCGCCAGCAGCTTGCCTCGGTCCGAGAACACTGAAGCTTTCTTT.

The chain recombines TRBV7-9 with TRBJ2-1; 8 bases are a match to TRBD2. Germline lookup yields CDR1 SEHNR and CDR2 FQNEAQ (reference sequence). V lost 3 bases, J lost 10 bases, and 8 bases stayed unmatched. The CDR3 runs 14 residues. The CDR3 loop is CASSFSGKISEQFF. The CDR3, as DNA: TGTGCCAGCAGCTTTAGCGGGAAGATCTCCGAGCAGTTCTTC.

This clone was counted between two and nine times. The rearrangement joins TRBV20-1 to TRBJ1-1; no definite D call. The V gene's germline CDR1 is DFQATT and CDR2 SNEGSKA (reference sequence). V lost 2 bases to trimming and J lost 7 bases, with 8 bases between them. The length of the CDR3 is 11 residues. The CDR3 DNA follows: TGCAGTGCTAGACGGAAGCTTGAAGCTTTCTTT. It encodes CSARRKLEAFF.

On this clone: This same CDR3 is encoded by further DNA sequences in the sample. This sequence joins TRBV5-1 and TRBJ2-3, with 9 nucleotides matching TRBD2. Germline values: CDR1 SGHRS, CDR2 YFSETQ. This CDR3 has 16 residues. The V and J ends lost 1 base and 4 bases, in that order; junction bases with no gene match: 7. Here the CDR3 reads CASSLTGTSLPDTQYF. CDR3 bases: TGCGCCAGCAGCTTGACCGGGACTAGCCTCCCAGATACGCAGTATTTT.

The V call is TRBV5-4, the J call TRBJ2-1; 7 bases map to TRBD2. Germline CDR1 reads SGHNT; CDR2 reads YYREEE (reference sequence). This CDR3 has 16 amino acids. V gave up 0 bases and J gave up 5 bases; unmatched junction bases: 8. The CDR3 sequence: CASSLGRERLNNEQFF. The CDR3 nucleotides are TGTGCCAGCAGCTTGGGGCGGGAGAGGTTAAACAATGAGCAGTTCTTC.

The chain uses TRBV19 and TRBJ1-1; 8 bases align to TRBD1. V lost 1 base, J lost 0 bases, and 7 bases stayed unmatched. The CDR3 is 17 amino acids. Per the germline V gene, CDR1 is LNHDA and CDR2 is SQIVND (reference sequence). The CDR3 loop is CASSIGRFRGLNTEAFF. The CDR3 nucleotides are TGTGCCAGTAGTATAGGGAGATTCAGGGGGCTGAACACTGAAGCTTTCTTT.

The V gene is TRBV6-6, the J gene TRBJ1-5, with 8 bases identical to TRBD1. Germline assignment: CDR1 MNHNY and CDR2 SVGAGI (reference sequence). J gave up 2 bases and V 6 bases, and 6 bases lay outside the gene matches. CDR3 size: 15 residues. CDR3 sequence: CASSYRGAGNQPQHF. In DNA form, the CDR3 reads TGTGCCAGCAGCTACAGGGGGGCGGGCAATCAGCCCCAGCATTTT.

The gene calls are TRBV27 and TRBJ1-5, with D hard to call. Germline V lookup: CDR1 MNHEY, CDR2 SMNVEV (reference sequence). The CDR3 is made up of 15 amino acids. Trimming removed 5 bases at V and 2 bases at J, with 13 bases between. The CDR3, as DNA: TGTGCCAGCAGTATCCGGGCTTCCGGCAATCAGCCCCAGCATTTT. This codes for CASSIRASGNQPQHF.